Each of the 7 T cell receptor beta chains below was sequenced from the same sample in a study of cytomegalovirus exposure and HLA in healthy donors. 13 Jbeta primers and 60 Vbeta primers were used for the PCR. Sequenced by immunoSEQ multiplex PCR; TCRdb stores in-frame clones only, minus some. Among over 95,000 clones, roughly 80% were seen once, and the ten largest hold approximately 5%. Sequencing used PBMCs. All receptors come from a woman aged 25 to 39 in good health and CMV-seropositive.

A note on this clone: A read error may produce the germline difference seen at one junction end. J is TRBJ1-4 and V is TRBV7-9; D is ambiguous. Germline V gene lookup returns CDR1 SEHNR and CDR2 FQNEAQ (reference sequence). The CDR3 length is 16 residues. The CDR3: CSSSLALAATNEKLFF. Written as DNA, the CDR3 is TGTTCCAGCAGCTTAGCGCTGGCAGCAACTAATGAAAAACTGTTTTTT. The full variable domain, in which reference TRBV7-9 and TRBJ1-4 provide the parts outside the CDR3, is DTGVSQNPRHKITKRGQNVTFRCDPISEHNRLYWYRQTLGQGPEFLTYFQNEAQLEKSRLLSDRFSAERPKGSFSTLEIQRTEQGDSAMYLCSSSLALAATNEKLFFGSGTQLSVL.

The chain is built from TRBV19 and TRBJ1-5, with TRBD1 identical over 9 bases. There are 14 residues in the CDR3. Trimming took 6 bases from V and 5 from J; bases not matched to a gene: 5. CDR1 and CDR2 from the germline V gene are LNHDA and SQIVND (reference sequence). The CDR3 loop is CASRHRGRDQPQHF. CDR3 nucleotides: TGTGCCAGTAGACACAGGGGGCGTGATCAGCCCCAGCATTTT.

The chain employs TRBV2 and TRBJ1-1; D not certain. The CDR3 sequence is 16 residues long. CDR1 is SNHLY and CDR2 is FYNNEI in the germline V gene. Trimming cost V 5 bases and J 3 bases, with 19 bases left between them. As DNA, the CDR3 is TGTGCCAGCAGTCTCCTCATGCGGGATGGTGACACTGAAGCTTTCTTT. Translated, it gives CASSLLMRDGDTEAFF.

CDR3 amino acids: CAISAVTYTDTQYF. The CDR3, as DNA: TGTGCCATCAGTGCCGTCACCTACACAGATACGCAGTATTTT. The chain links TRBV10-3 to TRBJ2-3; D gene ambiguous. Germline V gives CDR1 ENHRY, CDR2 SYGVKD. Trimming took off 4 bases at V and 2 bases at J, with 10 bases between the two ends. The CDR3 spans 14 residues.

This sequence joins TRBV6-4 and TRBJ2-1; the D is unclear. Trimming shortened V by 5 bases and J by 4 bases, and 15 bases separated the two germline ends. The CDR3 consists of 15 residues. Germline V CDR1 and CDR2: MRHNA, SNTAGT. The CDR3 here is CASSRSSFPYNEQFF. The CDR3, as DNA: TGTGCCAGCAGTAGGTCTAGTTTTCCTTACAATGAGCAGTTCTTC.

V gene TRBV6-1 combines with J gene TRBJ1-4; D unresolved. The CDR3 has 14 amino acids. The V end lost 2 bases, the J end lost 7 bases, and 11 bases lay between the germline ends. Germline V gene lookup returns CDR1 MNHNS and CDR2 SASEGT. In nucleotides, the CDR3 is TGTGCCAGCAGTGAATTCTCTAGAGGTGAAAAACTGTTTTTT. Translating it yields CASSEFSRGEKLFF.

CDR3 amino acids: CASSPGQGTDTQYF. The DNA of the CDR3 is TGTGCCAGCAGCCCGGGACAGGGAACAGATACGCAGTATTTT. The rearrangement links TRBV14 to TRBJ2-3; 9 positions match TRBD1. Germline loops: CDR1 SGHDN, CDR2 FVKESK. J gave up 3 bases and V 4 bases, and 2 bases lay outside the gene matches. There are 14 residues in the CDR3.